This T cell receptor beta chain was identified during a study of CD8 T cells in ankylosing spondylitis. Study-wide points: What appeared characteristic of ankylosing spondylitis blood was a TCR beta motif of seven to nine highly homologous variants. CD8+ disease-linked clones were present at relatively low frequencies in blood. As reported, disease-linked clones showed significant enrichment in matched ankylosing spondylitis synovial fluid. Earlier literature documents some of the motif variants in reactive arthritis synovial fluid and blood.

The germline V gene has CDR1 SQVTM and CDR2 ANQGSEA. This CDR3 has 15 residues. Trimming at V came to 6 bases and at J to 2 bases, leaving 9 bases not matched to a gene. A quantitative 5'-RACE method, one with molecular barcodes, was used to make TCR beta libraries. Via MiXCR, TCRdb re-called the 5' RACE reads, giving one row per CDR3 protein. The sample carries about 330,000 distinct CDR3 sequences, roughly 8% recorded once. This clonotype was recorded many times. Its specificity is not known. This TCR came from a male donor with ankylosing spondylitis. The J gene is TRBJ2-2, the V gene TRBV29-1; the match to TRBD1 covers 7 bases. The specimen was blood, either unsorted or a sorted T cell fraction (not recorded which). In DNA form, the CDR3 reads TGCAGCGTGGCTAACAGGGGCTTTAACACCGGGGAGCTGTTTTTT. It is translated as CSVANRGFNTGELFF.